The present TCR beta chain was sequenced within a study of T cell repertoires in cytomegalovirus infection. Study details: Recently identified HLA-C-restricted CMV epitopes were among the peptides used.

Overall study results and limits: HLA-C-restricted, CMV-specific TCR beta clonotypes were dominant ex vivo.

Germline CDR1 reads SGDLS; CDR2 reads YYNGEE. This CDR3 has 14 residues. The V end was cut by 0 bases, the J end by 5 bases, with 9 bases between. TCRdb processed the reads anew with MiXCR; each CDR3 protein has one entry. Seen here are some 940,000 distinct CDR3 sequences, around a third observed once, and the top ten hold over 12%. A word on this clonotype: Its target is not known.

The source material was cultured CD8+ T cells from PBMCs, sampled from culture after CMV antigen stimulation. The origin of this receptor is a human donor in good health (CMV status not recorded). Some clones in this sample may be carry-over from other donors' samples. This chain links TRBV9 with TRBJ2-1; D unresolved. Here the CDR3 DNA reads TGTGCCAGCAGCGTAGCCGGGCCGCACAATGAGCAGTTCTTC. Amino acid sequence: CASSVAGPHNEQFF.